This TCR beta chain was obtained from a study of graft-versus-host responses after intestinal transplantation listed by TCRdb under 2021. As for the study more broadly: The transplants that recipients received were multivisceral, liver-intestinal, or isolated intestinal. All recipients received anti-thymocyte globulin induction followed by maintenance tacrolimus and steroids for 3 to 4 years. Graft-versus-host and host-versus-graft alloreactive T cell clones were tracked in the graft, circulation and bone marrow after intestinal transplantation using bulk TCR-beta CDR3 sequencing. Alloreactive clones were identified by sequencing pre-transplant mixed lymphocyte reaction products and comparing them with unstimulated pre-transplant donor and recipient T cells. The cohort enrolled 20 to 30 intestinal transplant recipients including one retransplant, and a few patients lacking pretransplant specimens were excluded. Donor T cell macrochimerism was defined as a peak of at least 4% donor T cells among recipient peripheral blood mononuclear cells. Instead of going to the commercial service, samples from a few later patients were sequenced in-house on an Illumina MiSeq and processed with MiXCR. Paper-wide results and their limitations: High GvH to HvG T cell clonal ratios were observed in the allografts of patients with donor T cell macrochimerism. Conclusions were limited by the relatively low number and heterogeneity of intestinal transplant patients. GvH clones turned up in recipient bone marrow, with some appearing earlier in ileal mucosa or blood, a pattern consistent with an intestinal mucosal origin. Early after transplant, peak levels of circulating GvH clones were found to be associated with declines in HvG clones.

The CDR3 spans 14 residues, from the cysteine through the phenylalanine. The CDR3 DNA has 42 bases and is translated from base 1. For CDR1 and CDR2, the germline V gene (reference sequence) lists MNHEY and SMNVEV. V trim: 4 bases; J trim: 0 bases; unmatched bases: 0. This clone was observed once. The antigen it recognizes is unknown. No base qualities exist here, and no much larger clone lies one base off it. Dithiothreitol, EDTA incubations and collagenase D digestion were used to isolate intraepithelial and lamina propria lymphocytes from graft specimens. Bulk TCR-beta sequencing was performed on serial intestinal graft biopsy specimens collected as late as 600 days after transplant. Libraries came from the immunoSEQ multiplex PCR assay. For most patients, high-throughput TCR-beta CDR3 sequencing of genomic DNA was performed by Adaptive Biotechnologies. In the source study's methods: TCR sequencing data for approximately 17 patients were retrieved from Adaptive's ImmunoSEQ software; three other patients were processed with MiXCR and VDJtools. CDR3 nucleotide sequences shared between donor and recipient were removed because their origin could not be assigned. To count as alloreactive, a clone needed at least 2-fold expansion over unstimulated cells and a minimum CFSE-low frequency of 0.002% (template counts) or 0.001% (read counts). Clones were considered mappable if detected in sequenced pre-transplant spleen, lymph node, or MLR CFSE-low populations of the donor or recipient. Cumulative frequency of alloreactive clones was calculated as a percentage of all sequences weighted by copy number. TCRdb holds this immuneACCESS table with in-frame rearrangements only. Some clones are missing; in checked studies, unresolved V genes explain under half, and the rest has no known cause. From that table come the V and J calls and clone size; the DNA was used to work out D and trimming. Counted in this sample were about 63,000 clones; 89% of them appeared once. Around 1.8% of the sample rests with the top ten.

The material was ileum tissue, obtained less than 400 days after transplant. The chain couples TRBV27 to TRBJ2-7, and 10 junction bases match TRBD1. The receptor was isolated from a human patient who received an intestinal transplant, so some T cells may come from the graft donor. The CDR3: CASSWTGGSYEQYF. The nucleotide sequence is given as TGTGCCAGCAGTTGGACAGGGGGCTCCTACGAGCAGTACTTC.